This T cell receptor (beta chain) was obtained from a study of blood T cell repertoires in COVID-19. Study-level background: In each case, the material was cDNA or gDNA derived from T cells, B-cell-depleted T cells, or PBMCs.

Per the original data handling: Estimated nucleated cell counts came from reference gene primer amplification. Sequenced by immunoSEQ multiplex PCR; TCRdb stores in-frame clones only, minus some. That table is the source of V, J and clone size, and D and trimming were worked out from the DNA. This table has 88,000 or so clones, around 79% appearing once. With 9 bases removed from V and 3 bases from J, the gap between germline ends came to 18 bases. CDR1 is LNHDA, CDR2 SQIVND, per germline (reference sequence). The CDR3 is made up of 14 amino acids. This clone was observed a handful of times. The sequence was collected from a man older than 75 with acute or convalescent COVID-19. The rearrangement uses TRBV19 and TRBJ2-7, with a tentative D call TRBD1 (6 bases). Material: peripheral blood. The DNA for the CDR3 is TGTGCCAGCTCCGACAGGCAAAAATTCTACGAGCAGTACTTC. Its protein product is CASSDRQKFYEQYF.